Listed here is a single TCR beta chain. The naive CD8 population came from CD45RO-negative cells selected for CCR7, without terminally differentiated effector memory CD45RA+ cells. Germline CDR1 is PRHDT and CDR2 is FYEKMQ (reference sequence). This CDR3 is 16 amino acids long. Trimming cost V 0 bases and J 11 bases; bases outside gene matches: 8. The data derive from a study of shared clonotypes between healthy human individuals. The repertoire was sequenced with immunoSEQ multiplex PCR; TCRdb's copy has only in-frame clones and lacks some. The top ten hold 0.095% to 0.13% of the sample, which has about 610,000 clones, about 95% seen once.

The specimen was naive CD8+ T cells sorted from blood. The chain joins TRBV13 to TRBJ1-6; 9 bases match TRBD1. This clonotype was sampled from a woman aged 25-40 years in good health. The CDR3 nucleotides are TGTGCCAGCAGCTTAGGGCTAACAGGGGGCGGAGCACCCCTCCACTTT. Amino acid sequence: CASSLGLTGGGAPLHF. The whole variable domain, filled in from reference TRBV13 and TRBJ1-6, reads AAGVIQSPRHLIKEKRETATLKCYPIPRHDTVYWYQQGPGQDPQFLISFYEKMQSDKGSIPDRFSAQQFSDYHSELNMSSLELGDSALYFCASSLGLTGGGAPLHFGNGTRLTVT.